Listed below are T cell receptor beta chains from one sample, sequenced in a study of blood T cell repertoires in COVID-19. The table came from immunoSEQ multiplex PCR; TCRdb's copy has only in-frame clones and leaves some out. This sample has hundreds of thousands of clones, with roughly 87% found just once. The sample consisted of PBMCs or T cells enriched from blood (not recorded which). The receptors stem from a woman between 40 and 50 years old who had recovered from COVID-19. The CDR3 runs from the conserved cysteine through the conserved F or W. A D gene is named only where the DNA matches it firmly. Size values are once, few and many counts, or a class for expanded clones, and some rows have none.

D,size,J,V,CDR3,DNA
TRBD1,NA,TRBJ1-1,TRBV23-1,CASSQLARLRGRAEAFF,TGCGCCAGCAGTCAACTTGCGAGACTCAGGGGGCGCGCTGAAGCTTTCTTT
NA,NA,TRBJ2-3,TRBV18,CASSPLITNRRSTDTQYF,TGTGCCAGCTCACCATTAATAACGAACAGGCGGAGCACAGATACGCAGTATTTT
NA,NA,TRBJ1-4,TRBV4-1,CASSPKTGATNEKLFF,TGCGCCAGCAGCCCCAAGACGGGGGCAACTAATGAAAAACTGTTTTTT
NA,NA,TRBJ2-2,TRBV18,CASSPQGASNTGELFF,TGTGCCAGCTCACCACAAGGGGCTTCGAACACCGGGGAGCTGTTTTTT
NA,few,TRBJ1-2,TRBV5-4,CASSQGQTHGYTF,TGTGCCAGCAGCCAAGGACAGACTCATGGCTACACCTTC
TRBD1,NA,TRBJ1-2,TRBV28,CASSSQGAFGYTF,TGTGCCAGCAGTTCTCAGGGGGCCTTTGGCTACACCTTC
TRBD2,NA,TRBJ2-1,TRBV24-1,CATSDFPIAGSSYNEQFF,TGTGCCACCAGTGATTTCCCGATAGCGGGGAGCTCCTACAATGAGCAGTTCTTC
NA,NA,TRBJ1-1,TRBV29-1,CSVGSGVGNTEAFF,TGCAGCGTTGGATCCGGAGTAGGGAACACTGAAGCTTTCTTT
TRBD2,NA,TRBJ2-7,TRBV5-5,CASGQFSGAVQYF,TGTGCCAGCGGTCAGTTTAGCGGGGCGGTGCAGTACTTC
TRBD2,once,TRBJ2-1,TRBV7-3,CASNQAGVGEQFF,TGTGCCAGCAACCAAGCGGGAGTGGGTGAGCAGTTCTTC
TRBD2,NA,TRBJ2-1,TRBV4-1,CASSQRDIGLAGSYNEQFF,TGCGCCAGCAGCCAACGTGACATCGGACTAGCGGGCTCCTACAATGAGCAGTTCTTC
NA,NA,TRBJ1-6,TRBV20-1,CSASRGSSYNSPLHF,TGCAGTGCTAGTCGGGGGAGCTCCTATAATTCACCCCTCCACTTT
NA,NA,TRBJ1-4,TRBV30,CAWSEAGTFEKLFF,TGTGCCTGGAGCGAAGCCGGGACATTTGAAAAACTGTTTTTT
NA,NA,TRBJ2-7,TRBV3-1/TRBV3-2,CASSQGRGAIGEQYF,TGTGCCAGCAGCCAAGGGCGGGGAGCGATAGGCGAGCAGTACTTC
NA,NA,TRBJ1-5,TRBV7-2,CASSSGSFEGNQPQHF,TGTGCCAGCAGCTCCGGATCCTTCGAGGGAAATCAGCCCCAGCATTTT
TRBD2,NA,TRBJ2-1,TRBV11-3,CASSHGLAGGGSNEQFF,TGTGCCAGCAGCCACGGACTAGCGGGAGGGGGCTCCAATGAGCAGTTCTTC
TRBD1,NA,TRBJ2-4,TRBV2,CASRPHEGQGKKNIQYF,TGTGCCAGCAGACCCCACGAAGGACAGGGGAAGAAAAACATTCAGTACTTC